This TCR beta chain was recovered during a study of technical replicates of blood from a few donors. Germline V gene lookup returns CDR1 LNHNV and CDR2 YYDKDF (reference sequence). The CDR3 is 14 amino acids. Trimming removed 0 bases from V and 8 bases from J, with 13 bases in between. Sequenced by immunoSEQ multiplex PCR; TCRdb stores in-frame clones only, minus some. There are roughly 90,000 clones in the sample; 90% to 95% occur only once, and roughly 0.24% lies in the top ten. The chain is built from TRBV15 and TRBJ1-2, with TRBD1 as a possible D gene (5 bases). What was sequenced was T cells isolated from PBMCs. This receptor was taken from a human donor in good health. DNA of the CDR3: TGTGCCACCAGCAGAGAAGCGGGGACGGAAGGCTACACCTTC. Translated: CATSREAGTEGYTF.